The sequence of this T cell receptor beta chain was determined in a study of cytomegalovirus exposure and HLA in healthy donors. General study points: As was reported, the HLA-A and HLA-B alleles of most subjects were accurately predicted from TCR beta sequences.

PCR amplification relied on 60 Vbeta primers (plus 13 Jbeta primers). In the original analysis: Later reanalysis found roughly 80 million unique TCR beta chains, around 10 million of them shared. Assay used: immunoSEQ multiplex PCR; TCRdb lists only in-frame clones, some missing. V, J and clone size derive from that table, while D and trimming were established from the DNA sequence. The table lists more than 100,000 clones, 55% to 80% of them singletons. Notes on this clone: The antigen is not known.

The V end lost 4 bases, the J end lost 1 base, and 10 bases lay between the germline ends. Germline assignment: CDR1 SNHLY and CDR2 FYNNEI. The CDR3 spans 14 residues. The receptor comes from a woman in her thirties or forties in good health and CMV-seronegative. The sequenced sample consisted of PBMCs. This chain joins TRBV2 and TRBJ2-5; tentative D call: TRBD2 (6 bases). As DNA, the CDR3 is TGTGCCAGCAGTGTCGGAGGGACCCAAGAGACCCAGTACTTC. It codes for CASSVGGTQETQYF.